This TCR beta chain was found in a study of Ad26.COV2.S vaccination and SARS-CoV-2 variants. The treatment: over 15 received Ad26.COV2.S at low or high dose, single or two shots; about 5 received placebo; per-sample allocation not given. Day 63 after the first injection of vaccine or placebo was the sampling time. As its vector, the vaccine had Ad26, which expressed Wuhan-strain SARS-CoV-2 spike. Clones were read by immunoSEQ multiplex PCR, and TCRdb kept only the in-frame ones, dropping some. The repertoire holds under 300,000 clones, with roughly 89% as singletons. CDR1 LGHDT and CDR2 YNNKEL come from the germline V gene (reference sequence). The CDR3 spans 14 residues. Between the trimmed V and J ends, which lost 1 base and 5 bases, there was a span of 8 bases. This clone was seen a single time.

The source of this sequence is a person between 18 and 60 years old who received the Ad26.COV2.S COVID-19 vaccine or a placebo. The input for sequencing was peripheral blood, taken in a trial of Ad26.COV2.S vaccine versus placebo. The rearrangement joins TRBV3-1 (or the pseudogene TRBV3-2) to TRBJ2-2; D gene uncertain. The CDR3 DNA sequence: TGTGCCAGCAGCCAAGGGCGCCAAACCGGGGAGCTGTTTTTT. The encoded protein is CASSQGRQTGELFF.